The 27 T cell receptor beta chains presented below share a single source sample, sequenced in a study of T cells after yellow fever vaccination. MiXCR, run by TCRdb on the 5' RACE reads, gives a single entry per CDR3 protein. The sample shows around 30,000 distinct CDR3 sequences, 6.3% of them seen only once. The sample consisted of PBMCs, either bulk or a sorted T-cell subset (CD4+, CD8+, memory, or dextramer-sorted; not recorded which), taken on the day of the yellow fever booster vaccination. The receptors shown here come from a man in his thirties or forties who received the YFV17D yellow fever vaccine.

This clonotype was recorded at least ten times. The chain combines TRBV6-5 with TRBJ2-5; 8 bases match TRBD2. Germline-derived CDR1 and CDR2 are MNHEY and SVGAGI. The V gene end was trimmed by 1 base and the J gene end by 5 bases; junction bases not matched to a gene: 6. The CDR3 has 15 amino acids. The CDR3 sequence: CASSYYSGKAETQYF. The CDR3 nucleotides read TGTGCCAGCAGTTACTATAGCGGGAAGGCGGAGACCCAGTACTTC.

The chain joins TRBV13 to TRBJ1-2; D unresolved. The CDR3 sequence is 13 residues long. In germline, CDR1 is PRHDT, CDR2 FYEKMQ (reference sequence). V lost 0 bases, J lost 7 bases, and 9 bases lay in between. The CDR3 spells CASSLGRVSGYTF. The CDR3 DNA follows: TGTGCCAGCAGCTTAGGCCGGGTCTCTGGCTACACCTTC.

This clonotype was recorded at least ten times. The chain recombines TRBV20-1 with TRBJ2-2; no firm D call. The V end was cut by 3 bases, the J end by 4 bases, with 12 bases between. CDR3 length: 14 amino acids. Germline CDR1 is DFQATT and CDR2 is SNEGSKA (reference sequence). In nucleotides, the CDR3 is TGCAGTGCTAGTCACGACACGTTCACCGGGGAGCTGTTTTTT. This gives the protein CSASHDTFTGELFF.

This clonotype was recorded many times. In nucleotides, the CDR3 is TGCAGTGCGACCAGGACAGGGGGCCAGCCCCAGCATTTT. Its translation is CSATRTGGQPQHF. The chain links TRBV20-1 to TRBJ1-5; 11 bases are shared with TRBD1. V gave up 6 bases and J gave up 7 bases; unmatched junction bases: 5. Germline loops: CDR1 DFQATT, CDR2 SNEGSKA (reference sequence). The CDR3 contains 13 residues.

This clonotype was counted at least ten times. The V gene is TRBV28, the J gene TRBJ2-7; no clear D gene. Trimming left V 5 bases short and J 2 bases short, with 13 bases between. The CDR3 spans 14 residues. Germline CDR1 is MDHEN and CDR2 is SYDVKM. The CDR3 region is CASSLAQSAYEQYF. CDR3 in DNA: TGTGCCAGCAGTCTCGCCCAATCCGCCTACGAGCAGTACTTC.

The chain is built from TRBV18 and TRBJ1-4; D not certain. The germline V and J ends were trimmed by 2 bases and 6 bases, with 10 bases remaining between them. Germline lookup yields CDR1 KGHSH and CDR2 LQKENI. This CDR3 is 14 amino acids long. The CDR3 nucleotides read TGTGCCAGCTCACCAGGGTCTACCGATGAAAAACTGTTTTTT. It codes for CASSPGSTDEKLFF.

Comment on this clonotype: A much larger clone lies a single base off, so this may be a read error. J is TRBJ2-5 and V is TRBV7-3; TRBD2 is a possible D gene (6 bases). V lost 5 bases, J lost 4 bases, and 17 bases lay in between. The CDR3 is made up of 15 amino acids. Germline CDR1 SGHTA, CDR2 FQGTGA. CDR3 DNA sequence: TGTGCCAGCAGCGAGACCGGGGCCGGGGGAGAGACCCAGTACTTC. This encodes CASSETGAGGETQYF.

The CDR3 nucleotides read TGTGCCAGCAGTTTCAGCGGGGGCGCGAATGAGCAGTTCTTC. Protein product: CASSFSGGANEQFF. The chain combines TRBV28 with TRBJ2-1, with TRBD2 matching 8 bases. Looked up from germline, CDR1 is MDHEN and CDR2 is SYDVKM. The junction had 5 bases not matched to a gene; V was cut back by 3 bases and J by 7 bases. The CDR3 totals 14 residues.

The sample holds many counts of this clonotype. The genes are TRBV30 and TRBJ2-3; D uncertain. Germline loops: CDR1 GTSNPN, CDR2 SVGIG (reference sequence). This CDR3 contains 12 residues. With 1 base removed from V and 4 bases from J, the gap between germline ends came to 6 bases. The CDR3 DNA reads TGTGCCTGGAGTGGCTACTCAGATACGCAGTATTTT. This codes for CAWSGYSDTQYF.

In this sample, this clonotype turned up many times. The rearrangement links TRBV4-2 to TRBJ2-5; 8 bases agree with TRBD2. The J segment lost 2 bases and the V segment lost 1 base, leaving 3 bases of the junction unmatched. The CDR3 sequence is 15 residues long. Germline assignment: CDR1 LGHNA and CDR2 YNFKEQ. CDR3 DNA sequence: TGTGCCAGCAGCCAAGCCGCGGGAGGTCAAGAGACCCAGTACTTC. It yields the protein CASSQAAGGQETQYF.

This clonotype was detected many times. The J gene is TRBJ2-7, the V gene TRBV20-1, with TRBD1 as a possible D gene (7 bases). V lost 1 base, J lost 2 bases, and 15 bases lay in between. Germline-derived CDR1 and CDR2 are DFQATT and SNEGSKA (reference sequence). The CDR3 is 15 amino acids. For the CDR3, the DNA is TGCAGTGCTAGAGCCAGCAGGGGGGCCCCCTACGAGCAGTACTTC. As protein: CSARASRGAPYEQYF.

The sample holds many counts of this clonotype. CDR3 nucleotides: TGCGCCAGCAGCTTTCGGGGACTAGCGGGAGGCTACAATGAGCAGTTCTTC. This encodes CASSFRGLAGGYNEQFF. The chain is built from TRBV5-1 and TRBJ2-1, with 15 positions matching TRBD2. V lost 2 bases, J lost 3 bases, and 3 bases stayed unmatched. Germline V CDR1 and CDR2: SGHRS, YFSETQ. The CDR3 runs to 17 residues.

The V and J genes are TRBV30 and TRBJ2-5, with D tentatively TRBD2 (5 bases). This CDR3 region has 12 residues. Deletions cut 5 bases from V and 5 bases from J, with 12 bases between. CDR1 is GTSNPN, CDR2 SVGIG, per germline (reference sequence). DNA for the CDR3: TGTGCCTGGGGACCGGGGTGGGAGACCCAGTACTTC. It yields the protein CAWGPGWETQYF.

This clonotype has ten or more counts. The V call is TRBV7-8, the J call TRBJ2-3, with D unclear. The V gene's germline CDR1 is SGHVS and CDR2 FQNEAQ. V was clipped by 3 bases and J by 4 bases, with 8 bases between them. CDR3 length equals 13 residues. The CDR3 DNA is TGTGCCAGCAGCTTTTCACCATCAGATACGCAGTATTTT. This codes for CASSFSPSDTQYF.

This clonotype turned up a few times. The genes are TRBV19 and TRBJ2-1; 7 bases map to TRBD2. The CDR3 length is 15 residues. V was clipped by 8 bases and J by 4 bases; unmatched bases: 11. Per the germline V gene, CDR1 is LNHDA and CDR2 is SQIVND (reference sequence). CDR3 sequence reads: CASATGLAVYNEQFF. As DNA, the CDR3 is TGTGCCAGTGCTACTGGGCTAGCGGTTTACAATGAGCAGTTCTTC.

The chain recombines TRBV28 with TRBJ2-2; 10 nucleotides agree with TRBD2. CDR3 length: 16 residues. Trimming cost V 7 bases and J 5 bases; bases outside gene matches: 10. Germline CDR1 and CDR2: MDHEN and SYDVKM. CDR3 coding DNA: TGTGCCAGCACCCCCCGGCTAGCGGGAGATACCGGGGAGCTGTTTTTT. It yields the protein CASTPRLAGDTGELFF.

A few counts support this clonotype. The rearrangement links TRBV30 to TRBJ2-7; D is undetermined. The V gene's germline CDR1 is GTSNPN and CDR2 SVGIG (reference sequence). This CDR3 contains 12 residues. V lost 1 base, J lost 4 bases, and 8 bases lay in between. The CDR3 reads CAWSGVGYEQYF. CDR3 sequence (DNA): TGTGCCTGGAGTGGGGTGGGGTACGAGCAGTACTTC. The variable domain in full, with the rest retrieved from reference TRBV30 and TRBJ2-7, is SQTIHQWPATLVQPVGSPLSLECTVEGTSNPNLYWYRQAAGRGLQLLFYSVGIGQISSEVPQNLSASRPQDRQFILSSKKLLLSDSGFYLCAWSGVGYEQYFGPGTRLTVT.

This clonotype has a count of ten or more. J is TRBJ2-7 and V is TRBV7-2, with a tentative D call TRBD1 (5 bases). This CDR3 comprises 14 residues. With 3 bases removed from V and 7 bases from J, the gap between germline ends came to 16 bases. The V gene's germline CDR1 is SGHTA and CDR2 FQGNSA. For the CDR3, the DNA is TGTGCCAGCAGCTTGTCGGACATGAATGGGGAGCAGTACTTC. Amino acid sequence: CASSLSDMNGEQYF.

In its sample, this clonotype was seen once. The chain carries TRBV3-1 and TRBJ2-1, with TRBD2 matching over 12 bases. Germline lookup yields CDR1 LGHDT and CDR2 YNNKEL (reference sequence). V dropped 10 bases and J dropped 7; count of bases not matched to a gene: 11. The CDR3 totals 15 residues. This chain's CDR3 is CATTPRLAGENEQFF. In nucleotides, the CDR3 is TGTGCCACCACCCCGAGACTAGCGGGAGAGAATGAGCAGTTCTTC.

At least ten counts were recorded for this clonotype. The chain uses TRBV20-1 and TRBJ2-7; D is uncertain. Germline CDR1 reads DFQATT; CDR2 reads SNEGSKA (reference sequence). This CDR3 region has 12 residues. V dropped 3 bases and J dropped 1 base, with 7 bases sitting between them. The CDR3: CSARFISYEQYF. In nucleotides, the CDR3 is TGCAGTGCTAGGTTTATTTCCTACGAGCAGTACTTC.

The genes are TRBV25-1 and TRBJ1-5; D is ambiguous. CDR1 and CDR2 from the germline V gene are MGHDK and SYGVNS. The CDR3 is 14 amino acids. V dropped 2 bases and J dropped 2 bases, with 7 bases sitting between them. The CDR3 reads CASSEGLGNQPQHF. The CDR3, as DNA: TGTGCCAGCAGTGAAGGTCTGGGCAATCAGCCCCAGCATTTT.

This chain connects TRBV7-7 to TRBJ2-7; TRBD1 might be the D (5 bases). The CDR3 runs 13 residues. V lost 1 base and J lost 6, with 10 bases in between. The V gene's germline CDR1 is SSHAT and CDR2 FNYEAQ (reference sequence). The CDR3 DNA reads TGTGCCAGCAGCTTAGACGCAGGGCGCGAGCAGTACTTC. Translating it yields CASSLDAGREQYF. The entire variable domain, with the rest obtained from reference TRBV7-7 and TRBJ2-7, is as follows: GAGVSQSPRYKVTKRGQDVTLRCDPISSHATLYWYQQALGQGPEFLTYFNYEAQPDKSGLPSDRFSAERPEGSISTLTIQRTEQRDSAMYRCASSLDAGREQYFGPGTRLTVT.

This clonotype was counted ten times or more. The gene calls are TRBV10-3 and TRBJ2-1, with 7 bases identical to TRBD2. From germline, CDR1 is ENHRY and CDR2 SYGVKD. Trimming cost V 10 bases and J 3 bases; bases outside gene matches: 6. This CDR3 comprises 13 residues. The DNA of the CDR3 is TGTGCCACTACTGTAGCGGGCTACAATGAGCAGTTCTTC. The encoded protein is CATTVAGYNEQFF.

This clonotype was observed many times. The chain uses TRBV18 and TRBJ2-1; D ambiguous. This CDR3 has 12 residues. V gave up 5 bases and J gave up 7 bases, with 9 bases separating them. The germline V gene encodes CDR1 KGHSH and CDR2 LQKENI. CDR3: CASSSQGNEQFF. The CDR3 coding sequence is TGTGCCAGCTCATCACAAGGGAATGAGCAGTTCTTC.

This chain links TRBV20-1 with TRBJ2-2; D is perhaps TRBD1 (6 bases). Trimming pared 7 bases from V and 2 bases from J, leaving 11 bases between. Germline V lookup: CDR1 DFQATT, CDR2 SNEGSKA (reference sequence). The CDR3 is 13 amino acids. The CDR3 DNA is TGCAGTGTCGGACAGCTAAACACCGGGGAGCTGTTTTTT. Translation: CSVGQLNTGELFF.

This clonotype was seen at least ten times. The chain uses TRBV11-2 and TRBJ1-1, with unresolved D. From germline, CDR1 is SGHAT and CDR2 FQNNGV. The germline V and J ends were trimmed by 3 bases and 1 base, with 6 bases remaining between them. The CDR3 spans 13 residues. The CDR3 DNA sequence: TGTGCCAGCAGCTTTCATAGGAACACTGAAGCTTTCTTT. Protein sequence: CASSFHRNTEAFF. The whole variable domain, remainder taken from reference TRBV11-2 and TRBJ1-1, is EAGVAQSPRYKIIEKRQSVAFWCNPISGHATLYWYQQILGQGPKLLIQFQNNGVVDDSQLPKDRFSAERLKGVDSTLKIQPAKLEDSAVYLCASSFHRNTEAFFGQGTRLTVV.

This clonotype has at least ten counts. The rearrangement uses TRBV7-6 and TRBJ2-3, with 8 bases aligning to TRBD2. Looked up from germline, CDR1 is SGHVS and CDR2 is FNYEAQ. This CDR3 is built from 15 residues. The V gene end was trimmed by 5 bases and the J gene end by 6 bases; junction bases not matched to a gene: 10. CDR3 amino acids: CASSQQAGERDTQYF. The CDR3 bases are TGTGCCAGCAGCCAGCAAGCGGGAGAGCGGGATACGCAGTATTTT.